The 23 T cell receptor beta chains listed next were all sequenced from one sample in a study of shared clonotypes between healthy human individuals. Profiled with immunoSEQ multiplex PCR; TCRdb holds only in-frame clones, not every one. Among around 1.6 million clones listed, 98% were seen once. Sequencing was carried out using naive CD4+ T cells sorted from blood. Described subset: CD45RA+ positively selected. The receptors stem from a man younger than 45 in good health.

The table lists this clone with a count of one. The same CDR3 is also encoded by other DNA sequences in this sample. The chain joins TRBV2 to TRBJ1-2; D not certain. The germline V and J ends were trimmed by 1 base and 2 bases, with 5 bases remaining between them. Per germline, CDR1 SNHLY and CDR2 FYNNEI. The CDR3 covers 13 residues. CDR3 sequence (DNA): TGTGCCAGCAGTGAAGAAGTGAACTATGGCTACACCTTC. Translating gives CASSEEVNYGYTF.

This clone was seen a handful of times. This CDR3 is also generated by other DNA sequences in the sample. The chain combines TRBV9 with TRBJ1-1; D is perhaps TRBD1 (6 bases). This CDR3 has 14 residues. CDR1 and CDR2 (germline): SGDLS, YYNGEE. Between the trimmed V and J ends, which lost 2 bases and 0 bases, there was a span of 8 bases. CDR3 loop: CASSVTGMNTEAFF. CDR3 nucleotides: TGTGCCAGCAGCGTTACAGGGATGAACACTGAAGCTTTCTTT.

The CDR3 sequence: CATSREQAASTDTQYF. The DNA of the CDR3 is TGTGCCACCAGCAGAGAACAAGCTGCTAGCACAGATACGCAGTATTTT. The chain employs TRBV15 and TRBJ2-3; D remains unclear. The CDR3 spans 16 residues. Germline-derived CDR1 and CDR2 are LNHNV and YYDKDF (reference sequence). V was shortened by 0 bases and J by 0 bases, with 10 bases between the two germline ends.

Comments on this clone: The same CDR3 also results from other DNA sequences found in this sample. The chain is built from TRBV5-1 and TRBJ1-2; D perhaps matches TRBD1 (5 bases). V was pared by 0 bases and J by 8 bases, with 8 bases between. The CDR3 has 12 amino acids. CDR1 and CDR2 (germline): SGHRS, YFSETQ. The CDR3 DNA sequence: TGCGCCAGCAGCTTGGAGCGGGGCGGCTACACCTTC. Its translation: CASSLERGGYTF.

The J gene is TRBJ2-1, the V gene TRBV5-6; 9 nucleotides line up with TRBD2. V was pared by 2 bases and J by 6 bases, with 9 bases of the junction left unmatched. The V gene's germline CDR1 is SGHDT and CDR2 YYEEEE. The CDR3 is made up of 16 amino acids. The DNA for the CDR3 is TGTGCCAGCAGCTTATTTAGCGGGAGTTACTCCAATGAGCAGTTCTTC. Its translation: CASSLFSGSYSNEQFF.

Of note for this clone: The sample has other DNA sequences that encode this CDR3 too. The rearrangement joins TRBV5-4 to TRBJ2-1; D is undetermined. V shed 1 base and J shed 4 bases, with 9 bases lying between them. This CDR3 is 14 amino acids long. The germline V gene encodes CDR1 SGHNT and CDR2 YYREEE (reference sequence). The CDR3 loop is CASSLTGSYNEQFF. As DNA, the CDR3 is TGTGCCAGCAGCTTGACCGGCTCTTACAATGAGCAGTTCTTC.

A word on this clone: Other nucleotide sequences in the sample specify the same CDR3. The chain links TRBV18 to TRBJ2-7; D ambiguous. CDR1 and CDR2 (germline): KGHSH, LQKENI. CDR3 length: 13 amino acids. Trimming cost V 4 bases and J 0 bases, with 7 bases left between them. The CDR3 DNA reads as TGTGCCAGCTCACAAGGGATCTCCTACGAGCAGTACTTC. Residues: CASSQGISYEQYF.

The chain has TRBV19 and TRBJ2-5, with TRBD2 identical over 9 bases. The CDR3 is made up of 17 amino acids. V dropped 5 bases and J dropped 0; count of bases not matched to a gene: 10. CDR1 and CDR2 (germline): LNHDA, SQIVND (reference sequence). This chain's CDR3 is CASSPPSSGAYQETQYF. CDR3 sequence (DNA): TGTGCCAGTAGTCCCCCCTCTAGCGGGGCATACCAAGAGACCCAGTACTTC.

V gene TRBV27 combines with J gene TRBJ2-7; 8 positions match TRBD1. The CDR3 is 17 residues long. Germline-derived CDR1 and CDR2 are MNHEY and SMNVEV (reference sequence). Unmatched junction bases numbered 15, after V lost 5 bases and J lost 3 bases. The CDR3 coding sequence is TGTGCCAGCAGTCGATACCAATCCAGGGGGCTTAGCTACGAGCAGTACTTC. Translation: CASSRYQSRGLSYEQYF.

V gene TRBV5-1 combines with J gene TRBJ1-2, with TRBD1 matching over 9 bases. V was clipped by 4 bases and J by 7 bases; unmatched bases: 8. The V gene's germline CDR1 is SGHRS and CDR2 YFSETQ. CDR3 length equals 14 residues. CDR3 region: CASSLIQGAGGYTF. As DNA, the CDR3 is TGCGCCAGCAGCCTAATACAGGGGGCGGGTGGCTACACCTTC.

As to this clone: At the DNA level, this CDR3 is encoded by other sequences in the same sample as well. This chain links TRBV5-1 with TRBJ2-7, with D perhaps matching TRBD2 (6 bases). This CDR3 has 13 residues. V was cut by 4 bases and J by 3 bases, with 11 bases left in between. Germline lookup yields CDR1 SGHRS and CDR2 YFSETQ. CDR3 protein: CASSLEGDYEQYF. The CDR3, as DNA: TGCGCCAGCAGCCTGGAGGGAGACTACGAGCAGTACTTC.

The chain combines TRBV28 with TRBJ2-7; D perhaps matches TRBD2 (6 bases). Germline values: CDR1 MDHEN, CDR2 SYDVKM. The CDR3 length is 15 residues. Trimming removed 2 bases from V and 3 bases from J, with 14 bases in between. This CDR3 is CASSLGSGGSYEQYF. The CDR3 DNA follows: TGTGCCAGCAGTTTAGGTAGCGGAGGGAGCTACGAGCAGTACTTC.

V gene TRBV9 combines with J gene TRBJ1-5; D is undetermined. In germline, CDR1 is SGDLS, CDR2 YYNGEE. V lost 6 bases, J lost 3 bases, and 16 bases lay in between. The CDR3 consists of 15 residues. CDR3 sequence (DNA): TGTGCCAGCACCTCTGGGAGACCTTTCAATCAGCCCCAGCATTTT. Translating gives CASTSGRPFNQPQHF.

The chain recombines TRBV5-4 with TRBJ2-3; D perhaps matches TRBD1 (6 bases). Germline V gene sequence: CDR1 SGHNT, CDR2 YYREEE (reference sequence). Between the trimmed V and J ends, which lost 0 bases and 2 bases, there was a span of 16 bases. This CDR3 is built from 17 residues. CDR3 in DNA: TGTGCCAGCAGCTTGGCTTTGGGCAGGGGAACCACAGATACGCAGTATTTT. As protein: CASSLALGRGTTDTQYF.

A remark on this clone: Other DNA sequences in this sample translate to the same CDR3. This chain uses TRBV5-1 with TRBJ2-7; possible D gene TRBD1, 6 bases. Trimming cost V 0 bases and J 2 bases, with 9 bases left between them. The CDR3 consists of 14 residues. Germline loops: CDR1 SGHRS, CDR2 YFSETQ. CDR3 region: CASSLGTDTYEQYF. The CDR3 DNA is TGCGCCAGCAGCTTGGGGACAGACACCTACGAGCAGTACTTC.

J is TRBJ2-5 and V is TRBV2; D may be TRBD2 (5 bases). Germline CDR1 reads SNHLY; CDR2 reads FYNNEI. V lost 4 bases and J lost 5, with 11 bases in between. The CDR3 is made up of 13 amino acids. The CDR3 is CASSAGRDETQYF. CDR3 nucleotide sequence: TGTGCCAGCAGTGCCGGCCGGGATGAGACCCAGTACTTC.

Of note for this clone: Other nucleotide sequences from this sample produce the same CDR3. V usage is TRBV7-2 and J usage is TRBJ2-7, with unresolved D. V lost 3 bases to trimming and J lost 0 bases, with 3 bases between them. From germline, CDR1 is SGHTA and CDR2 FQGNSA. The CDR3 has 12 amino acids. This chain's CDR3 is CASSFNSYEQYF. CDR3 nucleotide sequence: TGTGCCAGCAGCTTCAACTCCTACGAGCAGTACTTC.

This clone appeared a single time. V and J are TRBV6-1 and TRBJ2-7; 12 positions match TRBD2. This CDR3 is 15 amino acids long. The V gene's germline CDR1 is MNHNS and CDR2 SASEGT. Trimming at V came to 7 bases and at J to 2 bases, leaving 6 bases not matched to a gene. Here the CDR3 reads CASNPTSGSPYEQYF. The CDR3 DNA sequence: TGTGCCAGCAATCCGACTAGCGGGAGTCCCTACGAGCAGTACTTC.

V is TRBV19 and J is TRBJ2-2; possible D gene TRBD1, 6 bases. Germline loops: CDR1 LNHDA, CDR2 SQIVND (reference sequence). V lost 3 bases, J lost 4 bases, and 15 bases lay in between. CDR3 size: 16 residues. The CDR3 bases are TGTGCCAGTAGTATGGAAACAGGGTGGAGCACCGGGGAGCTGTTTTTT. Protein sequence: CASSMETGWSTGELFF. Complete variable domain (other parts from reference TRBV19 and TRBJ2-2): DGGITQSPKYLFRKEGQNVTLSCEQNLNHDAMYWYRQDPGQGLRLIYYSQIVNDFQKGDIAEGYSVSREKKESFPLTVTSAQKNPTAFYLCASSMETGWSTGELFFGEGSRLTVL.

The chain combines TRBV15 with TRBJ1-1; TRBD1 matches at 9 bases. V shed 4 bases, J shed 6 bases, and the junction held 12 bases outside the gene matches. Per the germline V gene, CDR1 is LNHNV and CDR2 is YYDKDF (reference sequence). CDR3 length: 16 residues. CDR3 in amino acids: CATSIEGQGGIAEAFF. The CDR3 region has the DNA TGTGCCACCAGCATAGAGGGACAGGGAGGAATCGCTGAAGCTTTCTTT.

This chain uses TRBV30 with TRBJ2-5; TRBD2 is a possible D gene (6 bases). The V gene lost 3 bases and the J gene lost 9 bases, with 8 bases spanning the gap. The CDR3 runs to 10 residues. In germline, CDR1 is GTSNPN, CDR2 SVGIG (reference sequence). Here the CDR3 DNA reads TGTGCCTGGAGGGGGGAGGCCCAGTACTTC. Translated, it gives CAWRGEAQYF. Complete variable domain (other parts from reference TRBV30 and TRBJ2-5): SQTIHQWPATLVQPVGSPLSLECTVEGTSNPNLYWYRQAAGRGLQLLFYSVGIGQISSEVPQNLSASRPQDRQFILSSKKLLLSDSGFYLCAWRGEAQYFGPGTRLLVL.

The chain employs TRBV7-2 and TRBJ2-7, with D possibly called TRBD1 or TRBD2 (6 bases each). Deletions cut 2 bases from V and 12 bases from J, with 32 bases between. The length of the CDR3 is 18 residues. In germline, CDR1 is SGHTA, CDR2 FQGNSA. CDR3 bases: TGTGCCAGCAGCTTAATGTCGGTTTCGGGGGCCGCCGCCTCTCCTCTGTACTTC. This codes for CASSLMSVSGAAASPLYF.

The chain recombines TRBV28 with TRBJ1-2; TRBD1 might be the D (5 bases). Deletions cut 7 bases from V and 4 bases from J, with 10 bases between. Germline V CDR1 and CDR2: MDHEN, SYDVKM. This CDR3 comprises 12 residues. CDR3 DNA sequence: TGTGCCAGCAAGGGGACCCTCTATGGCTACACCTTC. Translated: CASKGTLYGYTF.